These T cell receptor beta chains were read from a single sample in a study of T cell changes during pregnancy in multiple sclerosis. Sequenced by immunoSEQ multiplex PCR; TCRdb stores in-frame clones only, minus some. Here the sample spans 45,000 to 50,000 clones, around 94% being singletons. Sequenced here: CD4+ T cells from peripheral blood mononuclear cells, sampled in the second trimester of pregnancy. The receptor source for this set is a female donor in good health, enrolled as a control in a pregnancy study. CDR3s include the opening cysteine and the closing phenylalanine or tryptophan. A D gene is named only where the DNA matches it firmly. Not all rows give a size; the values are once, few, many and, for expanded clones, a class.

CDR3	DNA	D	size	V	J
CASTDRQGALSGNTIYF	TGTGCCAGTACCGATCGACAGGGGGCTCTCTCTGGAAACACCATATATTTT	TRBD1	.	TRBV19	TRBJ1-3
CASSLVGQDYGYTF	TGCGCCAGCAGCTTGGTAGGACAGGATTATGGCTACACCTTC	TRBD1	few	TRBV5-1	TRBJ1-2
CAISESGGESSPLHF	TGTGCCATCAGTGAGTCTGGGGGGGAGAGTTCACCCCTCCACTTT	.	.	TRBV10-3	TRBJ1-6
CASRNSGQGGSPLHF	TGCGCCAGCAGGAACTCGGGACAGGGCGGCTCACCCCTCCACTTT	TRBD1	.	TRBV5-1	TRBJ1-6
CASSSFLNEQYF	TGTGCCAGCAGCTCTTTTCTAAACGAGCAGTACTTC	.	once	TRBV11-3	TRBJ2-7
CASSRDRYNEKLFF	TGTGCCAGCAGTAGGGACAGATATAATGAAAAACTGTTTTTT	TRBD1	once	TRBV2	TRBJ1-4
CAISERDRGEINTEAFF	TGTGCCATCAGTGAAAGGGACAGGGGGGAGATCAACACTGAAGCTTTCTTT	TRBD1	.	TRBV10-3	TRBJ1-1
CASSLGTGFNYGYTF	TGTGCCAGCAGCTTGGGGACAGGATTCAACTATGGCTACACCTTC	TRBD1	.	TRBV5-8	TRBJ1-2
CASSYQRGGDGYGYTF	TGTGCCAGCAGTTACCAAAGGGGGGGGGACGGATATGGCTACACCTTC	.	.	TRBV6-5	TRBJ1-2
CASSLQGVNEKLFF	TGTGCCAGCAGCTTACAGGGGGTTAACGAAAAACTGTTTTTT	TRBD1	.	TRBV7-2	TRBJ1-4
CAWSVRRGSPLHF	TGTGCCTGGAGTGTACGCAGGGGCTCACCCCTCCACTTT	.	.	TRBV30	TRBJ1-6
CAWSGQYNQPQHF	TGTGCCTGGAGTGGACAGTACAATCAGCCCCAGCATTTT	.	.	TRBV30	TRBJ1-5
CASSRTGGGQPQHF	TGTGCCAGTAGTAGGACAGGGGGAGGTCAGCCCCAGCATTTT	TRBD1	.	TRBV19	TRBJ1-5
CASSPGGTGTEAFF	TGTGCCAGCAGCCCCGGGGGGACAGGTACTGAAGCTTTCTTT	TRBD1	.	TRBV7-2	TRBJ1-1
CASSVSRGQMYGYTF	TGTGCCAGCAGCGTATCGAGGGGGCAGATGTATGGCTACACCTTC	TRBD1	.	TRBV9	TRBJ1-2
CASSFDAGQAHNGYTF	TGCGCCAGCAGCTTTGATGCTGGACAGGCGCACAATGGCTACACCTTC	TRBD1	.	TRBV5-1	TRBJ1-2
CSSLVDTATGNEQFF	TGCAGCTCCCTGGTAGATACGGCTACGGGCAATGAGCAGTTCTTC	.	.	TRBV29-1	TRBJ2-1
CAWSPPGQGLTNYGYTF	TGTGCCTGGAGTCCCCCGGGACAGGGATTAACTAACTATGGCTACACCTTC	TRBD1	.	TRBV30	TRBJ1-2
CASSSRGYGYTF	TGTGCCAGCAGCTCACGGGGCTATGGCTACACCTTC	.	once	TRBV7-2	TRBJ1-2
CASSQDPLAGNTDTQYF	TGTGCCAGCAGCCAAGACCCACTAGCGGGGAACACAGATACGCAGTATTTT	TRBD2	.	TRBV4-2	TRBJ2-3
CASSVAEGRGLAGGAWTGELFF	TGTGCCAGCAGCGTAGCCGAGGGCCGGGGACTAGCGGGGGGGGCGTGGACCGGGGAGCTGTTTTTT	TRBD2	.	TRBV9	TRBJ2-2
CATSRDRLAGSETQYF	TGTGCCACCAGCAGAGATCGGCTAGCGGGGTCCGAGACCCAGTACTTC	TRBD2	.	TRBV15	TRBJ2-5
CASRKGSPDYNEQFF	TGTGCCAGCAGAAAAGGGAGCCCAGACTACAATGAGCAGTTCTTC	.	.	TRBV2	TRBJ2-1
CASSFTGLDEKLFF	TGTGCCAGCAGTTTTACGGGTTTGGATGAAAAACTGTTTTTT	.	.	TRBV27	TRBJ1-4
CASSLVVGGNQPQHF	TGTGCCAGTAGCCTGGTTGTAGGGGGAAATCAGCCCCAGCATTTT	.	.	TRBV19	TRBJ1-5
CASSSTVKETQYF	TGTGCCAGCAGTTCGACTGTGAAAGAGACCCAGTACTTC	.	.	TRBV6-5	TRBJ2-5
CASSPGGTANEKLFF	TGTGCCAGCAGCCCAGGGGGGACAGCAAATGAAAAACTGTTTTTT	TRBD1	.	TRBV7-3	TRBJ1-4
CASSLDRGSAGYTF	TGTGCCAGCAGCTTGGACAGGGGGTCGGCTGGCTACACCTTC	TRBD1	.	TRBV7-2	TRBJ1-2
CASSEYGTGRDGYTF	TGTGCCAGCAGTGAATACGGGACAGGGAGAGATGGCTACACCTTC	TRBD1	.	TRBV25-1	TRBJ1-2
CASSISETQYF	TGTGCCAGTAGTATCTCCGAGACCCAGTACTTC	.	.	TRBV19	TRBJ2-5
CASSQDRTSDTQYF	TGTGCCAGCAGCCAAGACCGGACATCAGATACGCAGTATTTT	.	.	TRBV4-2	TRBJ2-3
CASSPTGYEQYF	TGTGCCAGCAGTCCAACAGGGTACGAGCAGTACTTC	.	.	TRBV7-9	TRBJ2-7
CASRQGGNVLTF	TGCGCCAGCAGGCAGGGCGGCAACGTCCTGACTTTC	.	few	TRBV5-1	TRBJ2-6
CASSSAGQGFYGYTF	TGTGCCAGCAGCTCAGCGGGACAGGGATTCTATGGCTACACCTTC	TRBD1	.	TRBV9	TRBJ1-2
CASSLETGINSPLHF	TGTGCCAGCAGCTTAGAAACAGGGATCAATTCACCCCTCCACTTT	.	.	TRBV13	TRBJ1-6
CASSDSQGRTEAFF	TGTGCCAGCAGTGATTCTCAGGGTAGGACTGAAGCTTTCTTT	.	.	TRBV25-1	TRBJ1-1
CASSSGQGTIYGYTF	TGTGCCAGCTCATCAGGACAGGGGACTATCTATGGCTACACCTTC	TRBD1	.	TRBV18	TRBJ1-2
CASSGTGGQETQYF	TGTGCCAGCAGTGGCACCGGGGGGCAAGAGACCCAGTACTTC	TRBD2	.	TRBV2	TRBJ2-5
CASSEGGIGFF	TGTGCCAGCAGCGAGGGAGGGATTGGGTTCTTC	TRBD2	.	TRBV2	TRBJ2-1
CASSYSGQGSYGYTF	TGTGCCAGCAGTTACTCGGGGCAGGGAAGCTATGGCTACACCTTC	.	.	TRBV6-5	TRBJ1-2
CASAAPGGHMNTEAFF	TGTGCCAGCGCGGCCCCAGGGGGACACATGAACACTGAAGCTTTCTTT	TRBD1	.	TRBV27	TRBJ1-1
CASSGTPNNYGYTF	TGTGCCAGCAGCGGGACACCGAATAACTATGGCTACACCTTC	.	.	TRBV6-1	TRBJ1-2